Listed here are 20 T cell receptor beta chains from one sample, sequenced in a study of siplizumab effects on memory and regulatory T cells (dated by TCRdb to between 2018 and 2021). The library was obtained by the immunoSEQ multiplex PCR assay. TCRdb obtained this table from immuneACCESS and retained in-frame rearrangements with V and J assigned. These tables miss some clones; where compared with another copy, unresolved V genes account for less than half of the shortfall, and the remainder is unexplained. For this sample there are some 100,000 clones; roughly 94% appear just once. The top ten clones comprise roughly 0.6% of the sample. The specimen was Tregs sorted from blood. The source is a human donor in good health.

The chain is built from TRBV4-2 and TRBJ2-5, with 9 bases lining up with TRBD2. Trimming removed 3 bases from V and 5 bases from J; junction bases left unmatched: 10. This CDR3 region has 16 residues. Germline CDR1 is LGHNA and CDR2 is YNFKEQ. CDR3 loop: CASSQYVAGVGETQYF. The DNA for the CDR3 is TGTGCCAGCAGCCAGTACGTAGCGGGAGTGGGGGAGACCCAGTACTTC.

This sequence joins TRBV6-6 and TRBJ1-3, with a weak D call TRBD1 (5 bases). From germline, CDR1 is MNHNY and CDR2 SVGAGI (reference sequence). This CDR3 has 14 amino acids. The V and J ends lost 2 bases and 2 bases respectively, with 7 bases between them. The CDR3 DNA sequence: TGTGCCAGCAGTTACGCAGGGCCTGGAAACACCATATATTTT. As protein: CASSYAGPGNTIYF.

The V gene is TRBV9, the J gene TRBJ2-1; a weak D match, TRBD2 (6 bases). The CDR3 length is 15 residues. V was clipped by 4 bases and J by 3 bases, with 14 bases between them. Per the germline V gene, CDR1 is SGDLS and CDR2 is YYNGEE. CDR3 amino acids: CASSTVAGFYNEQFF. In DNA form, the CDR3 reads TGTGCCAGCAGCACCGTCGCGGGGTTCTACAATGAGCAGTTCTTC.

The V call is TRBV29-1, the J call TRBJ1-4; D is undetermined. The germline gives CDR1 SQVTM, CDR2 ANQGSEA. Deletions cut 0 bases from V and 8 bases from J, with 10 bases between. The CDR3 covers 13 residues. CDR3 nucleotides: TGCAGCGTTGAAGAATCGGCAGGCGAAAAACTGTTTTTT. Protein product: CSVEESAGEKLFF.

V usage is TRBV29-1 and J usage is TRBJ1-1; D not certain. Germline V lookup: CDR1 SQVTM, CDR2 ANQGSEA. Trimming stripped 7 bases from V and 3 bases from J, with 15 bases between. This CDR3 region has 13 residues. The CDR3 DNA sequence: TGCAGCGCCGGCCACCCGAGGGACACTGAAGCTTTCTTT. Protein sequence: CSAGHPRDTEAFF.

The rearrangement joins TRBV18 to TRBJ1-4; no reliable D call. V lost 5 bases and J lost 10, with 17 bases in between. CDR3 size: 14 residues. Germline V gene sequence: CDR1 KGHSH, CDR2 LQKENI. Here the CDR3 reads CASSTSGEPLKLFF. The CDR3 DNA follows: TGTGCCAGCTCAACCAGCGGGGAGCCTTTAAAACTGTTTTTT.

This chain connects TRBV5-4 to TRBJ2-5; 13 bases map to TRBD2. J lost 5 bases, V lost 3 bases, and 13 bases had no gene match. The V gene's germline CDR1 is SGHNT and CDR2 YYREEE (reference sequence). The CDR3 is 18 residues long. The CDR3 region is CASSWGVTSGRASETQYF. Here the CDR3 DNA reads TGTGCCAGCAGCTGGGGGGTAACTAGCGGGAGGGCCTCCGAGACCCAGTACTTC.

The chain uses TRBV6-1 and TRBJ2-5; unclear D gene. CDR1 is MNHNS, CDR2 SASEGT, per germline. V shed 1 base and J shed 3 bases, with 15 bases lying between them. The CDR3 has 16 residues. The CDR3 coding sequence is TGTGCCAGCAGTGAAGACCGCAGGTTCCGAAAAGAGACCCAGTACTTC. Translating gives CASSEDRRFRKETQYF.

The genes are TRBV7-9 and TRBJ2-1; 10 bases are shared with TRBD2. Trimming cost V 2 bases and J 7 bases; bases outside gene matches: 2. The CDR3 has 14 amino acids. Germline values: CDR1 SEHNR, CDR2 FQNEAQ (reference sequence). In DNA, the CDR3 is TGTGCCAGCAGCTTATCTAGCGGGAGAAATGAGCAGTTCTTC. Residues: CASSLSSGRNEQFF. Full variable domain (rest looked up from reference TRBV7-9 and TRBJ2-1): DTGVSQNPRHKITKRGQNVTFRCDPISEHNRLYWYRQTLGQGPEFLTYFQNEAQLEKSRLLSDRFSAERPKGSFSTLEIQRTEQGDSAMYLCASSLSSGRNEQFFGPGTRLTVL.

The gene calls are TRBV27 and TRBJ2-1, with 11 bases identical to TRBD2. CDR1 and CDR2 (germline): MNHEY, SMNVEV (reference sequence). The CDR3 has 15 residues. The V and J ends lost 6 bases and 4 bases, in that order; junction bases with no gene match: 5. The CDR3 DNA reads TGTGCCAGCAGGACTAGGACTAGCGGGTACAATGAGCAGTTCTTC. Protein: CASRTRTSGYNEQFF.

The chain joins TRBV19 to TRBJ2-3, with TRBD2 matching 8 bases. Germline lookup yields CDR1 LNHDA and CDR2 SQIVND (reference sequence). V gave up 3 bases and J gave up 6 bases; unmatched junction bases: 11. The CDR3 totals 16 residues. This CDR3 reads CASSISGRAGWDTQYF. The CDR3 coding sequence is TGTGCCAGTAGTATCTCCGGGAGGGCCGGATGGGATACGCAGTATTTT.

The chain employs TRBV5-1 and TRBJ2-6; 8 bases line up with TRBD1. The CDR3 runs 19 residues. The germline gives CDR1 SGHRS, CDR2 YFSETQ. The trim removed 2 bases at V and 0 bases at J, leaving 10 bases unmatched. The CDR3 DNA reads as TGCGCCAGCAGCTTCAACCCCGGGACAGGCCTCTCTGGGGCCAACGTCCTGACTTTC. It yields the protein CASSFNPGTGLSGANVLTF.

The V and J genes are TRBV28 and TRBJ1-3; tentatively, D is TRBD1 (5 bases). The CDR3 runs 14 residues. Trimming left V 6 bases short and J 2 bases short, with 11 bases between. Germline loops: CDR1 MDHEN, CDR2 SYDVKM. The chain's CDR3 is CASRYSGTGNTIYF. The CDR3 nucleotides read TGTGCCAGCAGATACTCAGGGACTGGAAACACCATATATTTT.

The chain combines TRBV28 with TRBJ1-1, with D possibly being TRBD1 (5 bases). The CDR3 contains 12 residues. Trimming cost V 6 bases and J 10 bases, with 15 bases left between them. CDR1 and CDR2 (germline): MDHEN, SYDVKM. This CDR3 is CASRTSGRRAFF. CDR3 in DNA: TGTGCCAGCAGGACGTCAGGGAGACGAGCTTTCTTT.

This sequence joins TRBV5-1 and TRBJ2-3; tentatively, D is TRBD1 (5 bases). V was pared by 2 bases and J by 5 bases, with 15 bases between. The CDR3 spans 15 residues. Germline V gene sequence: CDR1 SGHRS, CDR2 YFSETQ. CDR3 nucleotide sequence: TGCGCCAGCAGCTTTATCCAGGGCCGCCAAGATACGCAGTATTTT. It is translated as CASSFIQGRQDTQYF.

The chain employs TRBV6-1 and TRBJ1-1; maybe TRBD1 (5 bases). V lost 5 bases and J lost 1, with 11 bases in between. The length of the CDR3 is 14 residues. Germline assignment: CDR1 MNHNS and CDR2 SASEGT. CDR3 sequence reads: CASSYSGTNTEAFF. CDR3 DNA sequence: TGTGCCAGCAGTTATTCCGGGACGAACACTGAAGCTTTCTTT.

The chain joins TRBV6-5 to TRBJ2-3; D remains unclear. Trimming cost V 2 bases and J 4 bases, with 10 bases left between them. The CDR3 runs to 14 residues. Germline V gene sequence: CDR1 MNHEY, CDR2 SVGAGI. CDR3 nucleotide sequence: TGTGCCAGCAGTTACGGTGTCGGTGCAGATACGCAGTATTTT. It is translated as CASSYGVGADTQYF.

The chain combines TRBV2 with TRBJ2-3; no clear D gene. Germline CDR1 is SNHLY and CDR2 is FYNNEI. This CDR3 has 14 residues. Trimming pared 7 bases from V and 2 bases from J, leaving 13 bases between. The CDR3 DNA follows: TGTGCCAGCACAGAGCGAAGTACCACAGATACGCAGTATTTT. Amino acids: CASTERSTTDTQYF. Looking up the rest from reference TRBV2 and TRBJ2-3 gives the full variable domain: EPEVTQTPSHQVTQMGQEVILRCVPISNHLYFYWYRQILGQKVEFLVSFYNNEISEKSEIFDDQFSVERPDGSNFTLKIRSTKLEDSAMYFCASTERSTTDTQYFGPGTRLTVL.

This chain connects TRBV5-4 to TRBJ1-6; D might be TRBD1 (5 bases). The CDR3 loop spans 16 amino acids. Germline CDR1 reads SGHNT; CDR2 reads YYREEE (reference sequence). Trimming took 4 bases from V and 11 from J, leaving 22 bases between them. DNA for the CDR3: TGTGCCAGCAGCAGATCAATCCGGGAGGGGAGGACACCCCTCCACTTT. Translated: CASSRSIREGRTPLHF.

The V gene is TRBV7-8, the J gene TRBJ2-1; no firm D call. This CDR3 comprises 15 residues. The V gene's germline CDR1 is SGHVS and CDR2 FQNEAQ. V was cut by 1 base and J by 0 bases, with 7 bases left in between. The CDR3 loop reads CASSLDRRSYNEQFF. CDR3 DNA sequence: TGTGCCAGCAGCTTAGACAGACGCTCCTACAATGAGCAGTTCTTC.